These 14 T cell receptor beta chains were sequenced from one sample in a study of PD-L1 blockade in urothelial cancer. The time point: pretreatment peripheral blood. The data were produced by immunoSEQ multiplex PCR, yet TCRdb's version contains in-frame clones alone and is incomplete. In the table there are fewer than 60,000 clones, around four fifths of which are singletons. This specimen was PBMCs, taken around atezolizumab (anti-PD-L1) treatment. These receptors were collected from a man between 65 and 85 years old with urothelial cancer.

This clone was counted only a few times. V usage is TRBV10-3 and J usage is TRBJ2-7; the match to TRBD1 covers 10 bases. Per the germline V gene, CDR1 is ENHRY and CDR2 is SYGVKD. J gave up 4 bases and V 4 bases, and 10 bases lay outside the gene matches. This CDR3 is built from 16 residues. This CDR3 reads CAISGGRQGAQYEQYF. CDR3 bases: TGTGCCATCAGTGGGGGCCGACAGGGGGCCCAGTACGAGCAGTACTTC.

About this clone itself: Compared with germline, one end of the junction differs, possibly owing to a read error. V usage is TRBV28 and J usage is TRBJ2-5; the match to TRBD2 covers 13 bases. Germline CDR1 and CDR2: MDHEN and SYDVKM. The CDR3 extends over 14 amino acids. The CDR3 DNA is TGTGCCAGCAGTCGGACTAGCGGGAGCTCCGCGCAGGACTTC. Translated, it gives CASSRTSGSSAQDF.

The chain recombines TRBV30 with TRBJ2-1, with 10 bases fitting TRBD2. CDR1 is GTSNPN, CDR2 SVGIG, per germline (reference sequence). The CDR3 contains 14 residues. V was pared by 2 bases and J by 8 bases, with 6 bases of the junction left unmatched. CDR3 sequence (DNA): TGTGCCTGGAGTTCATTAGCGGGGGGATATGAGCAGTTCTTC. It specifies CAWSSLAGGYEQFF.

In DNA form, the CDR3 reads TGTGCCAGCAGGGCAACGATGAACACTGAAGCTTTCTTT. Protein sequence: CASRATMNTEAFF. The chain has TRBV6-1 and TRBJ1-1; D unclear. V was clipped by 6 bases and J by 0 bases, with 8 bases between them. Germline assignment: CDR1 MNHNS and CDR2 SASEGT. CDR3 length equals 13 residues.

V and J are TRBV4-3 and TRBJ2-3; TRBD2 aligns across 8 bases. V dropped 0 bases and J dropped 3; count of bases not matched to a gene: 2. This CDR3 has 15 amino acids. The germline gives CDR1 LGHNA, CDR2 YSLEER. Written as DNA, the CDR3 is TGCGCCAGCAGCCAAGATCCGGGGGGGACAGATACGCAGTATTTT. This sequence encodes CASSQDPGGTDTQYF.

CDR3 DNA: TGTGCCAGCAGCCGCAAACAGGTCAGGATATTTCCAGATACGCAGTATTTT. Residues: CASSRKQVRIFPDTQYF. The chain couples TRBV2 to TRBJ2-3, with D possibly TRBD1 on 5 matching bases. The germline CDR1 and CDR2 sequences are SNHLY and FYNNEI. The germline V and J ends were trimmed by 6 bases and 4 bases, with 23 bases remaining between them. The CDR3 consists of 17 residues.

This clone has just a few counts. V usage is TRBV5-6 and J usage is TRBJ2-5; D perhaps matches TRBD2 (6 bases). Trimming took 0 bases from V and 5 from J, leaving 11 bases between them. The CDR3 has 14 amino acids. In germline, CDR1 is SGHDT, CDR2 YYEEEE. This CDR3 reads CASSLAGEGETQYF. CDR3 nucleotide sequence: TGTGCCAGCAGCTTGGCGGGAGAGGGGGAGACCCAGTACTTC.

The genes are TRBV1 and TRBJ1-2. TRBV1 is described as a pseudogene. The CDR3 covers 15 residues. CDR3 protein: CTSSQDSKTLLGYTF. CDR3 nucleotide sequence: TGCACCAGCAGCCAAGATAGTAAGACTCTCTTAGGCTACACCTTC.

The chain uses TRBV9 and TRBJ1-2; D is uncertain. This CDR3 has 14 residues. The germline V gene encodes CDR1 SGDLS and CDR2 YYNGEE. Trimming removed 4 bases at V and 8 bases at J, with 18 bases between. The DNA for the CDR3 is TGTGCCAGCAGCCCGAGTCCGGGTGCAAGCGGCTACACCTTC. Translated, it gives CASSPSPGASGYTF.

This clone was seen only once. CDR3 sequence reads: CASSMTGINQPQHF. Written as DNA, the CDR3 is TGTGCCAGCAGCATGACAGGGATCAATCAGCCCCAGCATTTT. V gene TRBV7-8 combines with J gene TRBJ1-5, with TRBD1 identical over 7 bases. Germline V gene data show CDR1 as SGHVS and CDR2 as FQNEAQ. This CDR3 contains 14 residues. V lost 5 bases to trimming and J lost 3 bases; unmatched junction nucleotides: 4.

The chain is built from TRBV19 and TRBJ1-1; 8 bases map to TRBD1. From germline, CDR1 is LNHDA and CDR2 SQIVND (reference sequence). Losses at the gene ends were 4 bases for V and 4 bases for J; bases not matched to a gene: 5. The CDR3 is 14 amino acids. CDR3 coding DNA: TGTGCCAGTAGTAAGAGACAGGGGACCACTGAAGCTTTCTTT. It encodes CASSKRQGTTEAFF.

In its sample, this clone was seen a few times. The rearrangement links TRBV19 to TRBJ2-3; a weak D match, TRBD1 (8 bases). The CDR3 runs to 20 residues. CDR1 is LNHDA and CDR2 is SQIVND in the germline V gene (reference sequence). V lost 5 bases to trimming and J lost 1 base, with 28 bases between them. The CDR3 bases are TGTGCCAGTAGTTCCCGGACAGGGAGGGTCATTAGGCCCCGCACAGATACGCAGTATTTT. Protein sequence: CASSSRTGRVIRPRTDTQYF.

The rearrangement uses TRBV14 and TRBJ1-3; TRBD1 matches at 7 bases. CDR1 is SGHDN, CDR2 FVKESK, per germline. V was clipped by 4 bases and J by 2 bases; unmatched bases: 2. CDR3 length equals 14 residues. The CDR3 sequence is CASSPTGAGNTIYF. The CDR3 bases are TGTGCCAGCAGCCCTACAGGGGCTGGAAACACCATATATTTT.

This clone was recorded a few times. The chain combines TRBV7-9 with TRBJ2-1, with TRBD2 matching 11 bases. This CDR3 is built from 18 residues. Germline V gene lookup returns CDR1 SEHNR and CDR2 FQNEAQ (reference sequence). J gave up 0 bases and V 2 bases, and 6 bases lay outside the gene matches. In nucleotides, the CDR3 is TGTGCCAGCAGCTTAACCCTAGCGGGAGGCCCCTCCTACAATGAGCAGTTCTTC. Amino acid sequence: CASSLTLAGGPSYNEQFF. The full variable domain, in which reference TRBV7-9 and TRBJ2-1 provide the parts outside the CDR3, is DTGVSQNPRHKITKRGQNVTFRCDPISEHNRLYWYRQTLGQGPEFLTYFQNEAQLEKSRLLSDRFSAERPKGSFSTLEIQRTEQGDSAMYLCASSLTLAGGPSYNEQFFGPGTRLTVL.